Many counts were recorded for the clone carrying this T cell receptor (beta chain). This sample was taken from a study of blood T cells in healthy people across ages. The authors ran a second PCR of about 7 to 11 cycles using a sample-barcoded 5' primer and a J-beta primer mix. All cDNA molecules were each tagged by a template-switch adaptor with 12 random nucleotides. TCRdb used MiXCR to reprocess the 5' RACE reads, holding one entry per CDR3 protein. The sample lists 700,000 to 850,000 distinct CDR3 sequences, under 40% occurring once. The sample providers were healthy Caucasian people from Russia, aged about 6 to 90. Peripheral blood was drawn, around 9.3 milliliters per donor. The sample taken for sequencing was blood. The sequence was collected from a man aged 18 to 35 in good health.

The CDR3 sequence is CAISESSGVRLYTQYF. The CDR3 nucleotides read TGTGCCATCAGTGAGTCGTCGGGGGTTAGATTATATACGCAGTATTTT. The genes are TRBV10-3 and TRBJ2-3, with TRBD2 as a possible D gene (6 bases). Trimming took off 0 bases at V and 7 bases at J, with 17 bases between the two ends. CDR1 and CDR2 (germline): ENHRY, SYGVKD. CDR3 length: 16 residues.